The next 31 T cell receptor beta chains were all read from a single sample in a study of T-cell reconstitution after alpha-beta-depleted transplantation in children. TCRbeta library construction was performed incorporating unique molecular identifiers. Each CDR3 protein is one row after TCRdb ran MiXCR on the PCR reads. Of some 500,000 distinct CDR3 sequences in the sample, around 16% were seen once. The specimen was PBMCs from the stem cell graft donor, collected from the stem cell graft. These receptors came from a human donor who donated a stem cell graft to a child with acute lymphoblastic leukemia.

This clonotype has only a few counts. The DNA of the CDR3 is TGTGCCAGCAGTGGGACCGAGGTTTCACCCCTCCACTTT. It encodes CASSGTEVSPLHF. The chain has TRBV12-3 or TRBV12-4 and TRBJ1-6; possibly TRBD1 for D (5 bases). This CDR3 has 13 residues. V was trimmed by 5 bases and J by 9 bases, leaving 11 bases between them.

This clonotype was found many times. The chain couples TRBV4-1 to TRBJ1-3; 9 bases are a match to TRBD1. Germline loops: CDR1 MGHRA, CDR2 YSYEKL. Unmatched junction bases numbered 7, after V lost 3 bases and J lost 4 bases. The CDR3 spans 16 residues. This chain's CDR3 is CASSQPGQGSGNTIYF. The CDR3 region has the DNA TGCGCCAGCAGCCAGCCGGGACAGGGCTCCGGAAACACCATATATTTT.

This clonotype was counted between two and nine times. The V call is TRBV24-1, the J call TRBJ2-5; 8 nucleotides match TRBD1. CDR1 and CDR2 from the germline V gene are KGHDR and SFDVKD. Trimming cost V 4 bases and J 5 bases; bases outside gene matches: 11. This CDR3 has 16 residues. CDR3 sequence reads: CATSETGQGGGETQYF. CDR3 coding DNA: TGTGCCACCAGTGAAACCGGACAGGGTGGAGGGGAGACCCAGTACTTC.

This clonotype turned up a few times. The gene calls are TRBV3-1 and TRBJ2-1; tentative D call: TRBD2 (6 bases). Germline loops: CDR1 LGHDT, CDR2 YNNKEL (reference sequence). The CDR3 length is 13 residues. V lost 3 bases and J lost 9, with 12 bases in between. The CDR3 sequence is CASSQMRGGEQFF. The CDR3 bases are TGTGCCAGCAGCCAGATGCGGGGTGGTGAGCAGTTCTTC.

There are a few counts of this clonotype. The chain employs TRBV5-1 and TRBJ1-2, with D possibly being TRBD1 (5 bases). The CDR3 contains 15 residues. V was pared by 4 bases and J by 3 bases, with 16 bases between. Germline V gene data show CDR1 as SGHRS and CDR2 as YFSETQ. The CDR3, as DNA: TGCGCCAGCAGCAGTGGACAAGCCCGGGACTATGGCTACACCTTC. Translating gives CASSSGQARDYGYTF.

The chain couples TRBV30 to TRBJ1-6; no reliable D call. This CDR3 spans 15 amino acids. V lost 4 bases to trimming and J lost 0 bases, with 10 bases between them. Germline V gene sequence: CDR1 GTSNPN, CDR2 SVGIG (reference sequence). In nucleotides, the CDR3 is TGTGCCTGGACAACGGCTAGCTCCTATAATTCACCCCTCCACTTT. Encoded protein: CAWTTASSYNSPLHF.

A note on this clonotype: The junction and the germline gene differ at one end; a read error may be behind it. The J gene is TRBJ1-1, the V gene TRBV5-1, with D unresolved. CDR1 and CDR2 (germline): SGHRS, YFSETQ. The CDR3 is made up of 17 amino acids. CDR3: CASTLDLVGSMNTEAFF. CDR3 nucleotide sequence: TGCGCCAGCACCTTGGATCTTGTGGGCAGCATGAACACTGAAGCTTTCTTT. Full variable domain (rest looked up from reference TRBV5-1 and TRBJ1-1): KAGVTQTPRYLIKTRGQQVTLSCSPISGHRSVSWYQQTPGQGLQFLFEYFSETQRNKGNFPGRFSGRQFSNSRSEMNVSTLELGDSALYLCASTLDLVGSMNTEAFFGQGTRLTVV.

This clonotype was counted a few times. V is TRBV2 and J is TRBJ2-3; the D gene is possibly TRBD2 (7 bases). Germline CDR1 and CDR2: SNHLY and FYNNEI. V lost 7 bases, J lost 3 bases, and 17 bases lay in between. CDR3 length: 15 residues. CDR3 coding DNA: TGTGCCAGCAATCTGCAGGGAGGGGGGACAGATACGCAGTATTTT. Translation gives CASNLQGGGTDTQYF.

As to this clonotype: The germline gene is not matched at one end of the junction; a read error may be the cause. V gene TRBV5-1 combines with J gene TRBJ2-3, with 12 bases matching TRBD2. The CDR3 covers 17 residues. CDR1 and CDR2 from the germline V gene are SGHRS and YFSETQ. The CDR3 protein is CASAPTSGRHFTDTHYF. DNA of the CDR3: TGCGCCAGCGCTCCCACTAGCGGGAGGCATTTCACAGATACGCATTATTTT. Full variable domain (rest looked up from reference TRBV5-1 and TRBJ2-3): KAGVTQTPRYLIKTRGQQVTLSCSPISGHRSVSWYQQTPGQGLQFLFEYFSETQRNKGNFPGRFSGRQFSNSRSEMNVSTLELGDSALYLCASAPTSGRHFTDTHYFGPGTRLTVL.

The sample holds a few counts of this clonotype. The chain has TRBV5-6 and TRBJ2-5; 10 nucleotides align to TRBD1. V was pared by 4 bases and J by 4 bases, with 7 bases of the junction left unmatched. This CDR3 has 15 amino acids. Germline values: CDR1 SGHDT, CDR2 YYEEEE. CDR3 sequence reads: CASSKRTGGGETQYF. The CDR3 DNA is TGTGCCAGCAGCAAACGGACAGGGGGAGGAGAGACCCAGTACTTC.

The V call is TRBV18, the J call TRBJ2-5, with TRBD1 matching 7 bases. Looked up from germline, CDR1 is KGHSH and CDR2 is LQKENI. This CDR3 comprises 14 residues. Trimming at V came to 5 bases and at J to 7 bases, leaving 10 bases not matched to a gene. This CDR3 reads CASSGPGTEGTQYF. CDR3 in DNA: TGTGCCAGCTCAGGTCCCGGGACAGAAGGGACCCAGTACTTC.

J is TRBJ2-1 and V is TRBV20-1, with 7 bases fitting TRBD1. Germline loops: CDR1 DFQATT, CDR2 SNEGSKA (reference sequence). CDR3 size: 15 residues. V gave up 6 bases and J gave up 8 bases; unmatched junction bases: 16. CDR3 coding DNA: TGCAGTGCCTTCAGGGGGAGCGGTGGAAGGGATGAGCAGTTCTTC. Protein sequence: CSAFRGSGGRDEQFF.

This clonotype has only a few counts. The chain is built from TRBV6-1 and TRBJ1-6; no firm D call. The CDR3 runs 15 residues. CDR1 and CDR2 (germline): MNHNS, SASEGT. V lost 6 bases, J lost 10 bases, and 19 bases lay in between. Here the CDR3 reads CASRDGQTIGSPLHF. As DNA, the CDR3 is TGTGCCAGCAGGGATGGGCAGACAATAGGGTCACCCCTCCACTTT.

This clonotype was picked up many times. This chain uses TRBV7-6 with TRBJ2-6; 11 bases line up with TRBD2. The CDR3 is made up of 19 amino acids. V shed 5 bases, J shed 0 bases, and the junction held 9 bases outside the gene matches. Germline V CDR1 and CDR2: SGHVS, FNYEAQ. CDR3 sequence (DNA): TGTGCCAGCAGCCCCCGTAGCGGGAGGGATATCTCTGGGGCCAACGTCCTGACTTTC. Amino acids: CASSPRSGRDISGANVLTF.

This clonotype was detected a few times. The chain recombines TRBV12-3 or TRBV12-4 with TRBJ1-5; the D is unclear. V was cut by 3 bases and J by 0 bases, with 6 bases left in between. This CDR3 contains 14 residues. CDR3 sequence (DNA): TGTGCCAGCAGTTTCGCAGGTAGCAATCAGCCCCAGCATTTT. It yields the protein CASSFAGSNQPQHF.

This clonotype was seen only a few times. The J gene is TRBJ2-7, the V gene TRBV6-2 or TRBV6-3; the match to TRBD1 covers 10 bases. Looked up from germline, CDR1 is MNHEY and CDR2 is SVGEGT. This CDR3 comprises 15 residues. V lost 6 bases and J lost 1; bases outside the gene matches: 6. This CDR3 is CASRVPGQGSYEQYF. In nucleotides, the CDR3 is TGTGCCAGCAGAGTACCGGGACAGGGGTCCTACGAGCAGTACTTC.

This clonotype was seen a few times. The V gene is TRBV19, the J gene TRBJ2-7; TRBD2 matches at 9 bases. V shed 3 bases and J 2 bases; nucleotides not matched to a gene: 5. CDR3 length equals 15 residues. Germline V gene lookup returns CDR1 LNHDA and CDR2 SQIVND (reference sequence). CDR3 in amino acids: CASSMIGGRAYEQYF. CDR3 nucleotide sequence: TGTGCCAGTAGTATGATCGGCGGGAGGGCCTACGAGCAGTACTTC. Supplemented by reference TRBV19 and TRBJ2-7, the full variable domain reads DGGITQSPKYLFRKEGQNVTLSCEQNLNHDAMYWYRQDPGQGLRLIYYSQIVNDFQKGDIAEGYSVSREKKESFPLTVTSAQKNPTAFYLCASSMIGGRAYEQYFGPGTRLTVT.

CDR3 bases: TGTGCCAGCAGTTCCCCCCCGAGGTGGGACTATGGCTACACCTTC. Its translation is CASSSPPRWDYGYTF. This chain connects TRBV12-3 or TRBV12-4 to TRBJ1-2, with D unresolved. CDR3 size: 15 residues. V was trimmed by 4 bases and J by 3 bases, leaving 15 bases between them.

This clonotype showed up many times. This chain links TRBV29-1 with TRBJ2-1; D not certain. Germline V gene sequence: CDR1 SQVTM, CDR2 ANQGSEA. Trimming pared 8 bases from V and 2 bases from J, leaving 4 bases between. This CDR3 comprises 10 residues. CDR3 nucleotides: TGCAGCTCCGCCTACAATGAGCAGTTCTTC. It is translated as CSSAYNEQFF.

The genes are TRBV30 and TRBJ1-5; D may be TRBD1 (5 bases). CDR1 and CDR2 from the germline V gene are GTSNPN and SVGIG (reference sequence). The CDR3 sequence is 14 residues long. V was trimmed by 2 bases and J by 4 bases, leaving 12 bases between them. CDR3: CAWSTGEGNQPQHF. CDR3 in DNA: TGTGCCTGGAGTACCGGGGAGGGGAATCAGCCCCAGCATTTT.

This clonotype appeared a few times. The chain is built from TRBV2 and TRBJ2-1; TRBD1 agrees at 7 bases. With V trimmed by 7 bases and J by 3 bases, 6 bases remained unmatched. The CDR3 runs to 14 residues. Germline CDR1 SNHLY, CDR2 FYNNEI. DNA of the CDR3: TGTGCCAGCATCGGGGACAGTTACTACAATGAGCAGTTCTTC. Translated: CASIGDSYYNEQFF.

The rearrangement joins TRBV12-3 or TRBV12-4 to TRBJ2-4; a weak D match, TRBD1 (5 bases). V gave up 5 bases and J gave up 8 bases, with 16 bases separating them. CDR3 length: 14 amino acids. The CDR3 is CASSPGLTAHIQYF. CDR3 in DNA: TGTGCCAGCAGTCCAGGGCTGACGGCTCACATTCAGTACTTC.

The chain links TRBV20-1 to TRBJ1-5; D is unclear. Germline V gene lookup returns CDR1 DFQATT and CDR2 SNEGSKA (reference sequence). CDR3 length equals 13 residues. V lost 4 bases, J lost 0 bases, and 7 bases lay in between. Here the CDR3 reads CSAIGSSNQPQHF. CDR3 sequence (DNA): TGCAGTGCTATAGGGAGTAGCAATCAGCCCCAGCATTTT.

This clonotype has more than one count but fewer than ten. The V call is TRBV30, the J call TRBJ2-5; tentative D call: TRBD2 (5 bases). CDR3 length: 11 residues. With 8 bases removed from V and 3 bases from J, the gap between germline ends came to 10 bases. Germline V gene data show CDR1 as GTSNPN and CDR2 as SVGIG (reference sequence). In DNA form, the CDR3 reads TGTGCCCTGGACGGGAAAGAGACCCAGTACTTC. This sequence encodes CALDGKETQYF.

This clonotype has more than one count but fewer than ten. The rearrangement joins TRBV27 to TRBJ2-1, with 15 positions matching TRBD2. The CDR3 has 20 residues. V lost 6 bases to trimming and J lost 2 bases; unmatched junction nucleotides: 14. Germline V gives CDR1 MNHEY, CDR2 SMNVEV (reference sequence). The CDR3 protein is CASRPIGLAGGTLAYNEQFF. As DNA, the CDR3 is TGTGCCAGCAGGCCCATTGGACTAGCGGGAGGGACTTTGGCCTACAATGAGCAGTTCTTC.

This clonotype was counted a few times. The chain is built from TRBV14 and TRBJ2-1, with a possible D match to TRBD2 (6 bases). Germline V gene data show CDR1 as SGHDN and CDR2 as FVKESK. This CDR3 is 13 amino acids long. With 4 bases removed from V and 10 bases from J, the gap between germline ends came to 14 bases. CDR3 loop: CASSRPSAGEQFF. In DNA form, the CDR3 reads TGTGCCAGCAGCCGACCCTCGGCGGGGGAGCAGTTCTTC.

V gene TRBV29-1 combines with J gene TRBJ2-6; D ambiguous. The CDR3 runs 18 residues. Trimming left V 2 bases short and J 0 bases short, with 17 bases between. Germline values: CDR1 SQVTM, CDR2 ANQGSEA. CDR3 residues: CSVENDDRLSSGANVLTF. For the CDR3, the DNA is TGCAGCGTTGAAAATGACGACCGTCTGAGCTCTGGGGCCAACGTCCTGACTTTC.

This chain uses TRBV2 with TRBJ1-5, with no clear D. There are 13 residues in the CDR3. Germline lookup yields CDR1 SNHLY and CDR2 FYNNEI. Trimming removed 3 bases from V and 7 bases from J, with 10 bases in between. The CDR3 spells CASSDMGQQPQHF. The CDR3 nucleotides are TGTGCCAGCAGTGATATGGGTCAGCAGCCCCAGCATTTT.

This clonotype appeared a few times. This rearrangement joins TRBV9 to TRBJ2-3; 7 bases agree with TRBD1. The CDR3 covers 16 residues. Germline V gives CDR1 SGDLS, CDR2 YYNGEE. V shed 3 bases and J 2 bases; nucleotides not matched to a gene: 9. The CDR3 loop reads CASSAQTGSPTDTQYF. The CDR3 nucleotides are TGTGCCAGCAGCGCCCAGACAGGGTCCCCCACAGATACGCAGTATTTT.

Worth noting for this clonotype: This may be a read error: a much more frequent sequence differs by one nucleotide. This rearrangement joins TRBV5-1 to TRBJ2-2; D not resolved. The CDR3 is made up of 12 amino acids. Germline V lookup: CDR1 SGHRS, CDR2 YFSETQ. Trimming took off 2 bases at V and 5 bases at J, with 4 bases between the two ends. The CDR3 spells CASSFETGELFF. The CDR3, as DNA: TGCGCCAGCAGCTTCGAGACCGGGGAGCTGTTTTTT.

The chain employs TRBV29-1 and TRBJ2-1; no definite D call. The germline CDR1 and CDR2 sequences are SQVTM and ANQGSEA. The CDR3 runs to 16 residues. V was trimmed by 0 bases and J by 4 bases, leaving 16 bases between them. The CDR3 bases are TGCAGCGTTGAAGAAGGAAGGTGGGCTGGTTACAATGAGCAGTTCTTC. It yields the protein CSVEEGRWAGYNEQFF.